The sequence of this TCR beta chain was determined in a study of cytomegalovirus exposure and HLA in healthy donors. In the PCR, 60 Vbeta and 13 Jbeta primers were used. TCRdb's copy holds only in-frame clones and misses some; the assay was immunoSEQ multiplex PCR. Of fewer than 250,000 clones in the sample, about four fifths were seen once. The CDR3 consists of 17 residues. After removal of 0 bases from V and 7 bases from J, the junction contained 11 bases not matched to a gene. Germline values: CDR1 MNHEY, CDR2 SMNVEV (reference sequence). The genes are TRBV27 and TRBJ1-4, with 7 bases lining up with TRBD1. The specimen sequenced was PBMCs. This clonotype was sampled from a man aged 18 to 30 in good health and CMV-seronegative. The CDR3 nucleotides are TGTGCCAGCAGTTTATCAGGGGGCGCAGGCGAAAGTGAAAAACTGTTTTTT. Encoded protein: CASSLSGGAGESEKLFF.